This T cell receptor (beta chain) was retrieved from a study of OX40 agonist ivuxolimab in advanced cancers. Study details: Prior anti-PD-1, anti-PD-L1 or anti-CTLA-4 therapy was allowed; 30% to 40% had some. Three individuals attained partial responses, comprising one hepatocellular carcinoma case and two cutaneous melanoma cases.

Data came from immunoSEQ multiplex PCR; TCRdb stores just in-frame clones and leaves some out. Seen here are 65,000 to 70,000 clones, around four fifths observed once, and the top ten hold about a tenth. There are 17 residues in the CDR3. The V and J ends lost 4 bases and 5 bases, in that order; junction bases with no gene match: 13. Germline V gives CDR1 MDHEN, CDR2 SYDVKM. This receptor was taken from an adult with an advanced solid tumor such as melanoma, head and neck, liver or kidney cancer. The sample was CD4+ or CD8+ T cells sorted from blood, taken in a trial of the OX40 agonist ivuxolimab. The genes are TRBV28 and TRBJ2-3; 9 bases are shared with TRBD2. The chain's CDR3 is CASSSLFGREGGDTQYF. CDR3 nucleotide sequence: TGTGCCAGCAGTTCCCTCTTCGGGCGGGAGGGTGGAGATACGCAGTATTTT.